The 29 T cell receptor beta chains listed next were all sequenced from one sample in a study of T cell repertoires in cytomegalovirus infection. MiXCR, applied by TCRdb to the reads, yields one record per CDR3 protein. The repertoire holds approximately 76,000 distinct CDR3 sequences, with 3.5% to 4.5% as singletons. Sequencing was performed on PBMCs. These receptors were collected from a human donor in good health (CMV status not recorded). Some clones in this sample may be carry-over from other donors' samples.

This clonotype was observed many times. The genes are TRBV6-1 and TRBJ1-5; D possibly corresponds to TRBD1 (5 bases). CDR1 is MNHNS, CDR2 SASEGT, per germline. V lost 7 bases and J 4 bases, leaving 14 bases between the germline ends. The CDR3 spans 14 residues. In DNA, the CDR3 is TGTGCCAGCAAACCCGGGACGGCTAATCAGCCCCAGCATTTT. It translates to CASKPGTANQPQHF.

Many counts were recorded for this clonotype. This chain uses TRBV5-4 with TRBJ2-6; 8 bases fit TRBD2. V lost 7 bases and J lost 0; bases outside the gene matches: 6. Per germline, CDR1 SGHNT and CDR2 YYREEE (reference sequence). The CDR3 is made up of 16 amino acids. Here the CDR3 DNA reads TGTGCCAGCGGATCGGGGGGGCGCTCTGGGGCCAACGTCCTGACTTTC. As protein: CASGSGGRSGANVLTF.

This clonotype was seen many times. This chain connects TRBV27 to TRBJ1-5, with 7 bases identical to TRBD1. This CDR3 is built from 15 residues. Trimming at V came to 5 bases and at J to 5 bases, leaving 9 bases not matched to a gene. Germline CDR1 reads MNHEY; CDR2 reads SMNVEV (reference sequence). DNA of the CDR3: TGTGCCAGCAGTATAAGACAGGGCGGGGATCAGCCCCAGCATTTT. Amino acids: CASSIRQGGDQPQHF.

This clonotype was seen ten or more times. In DNA form, the CDR3 reads TGTGCCAGCAGTTCGGTCGGGGTTCGGACTGAAGCTTTCTTT. It codes for CASSSVGVRTEAFF. This chain links TRBV12-3 or TRBV12-4 with TRBJ1-1, with D uncertain. Between the trimmed V and J ends, which lost 4 bases and 5 bases, there was a span of 14 bases. This CDR3 spans 14 amino acids.

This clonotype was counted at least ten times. CDR3 nucleotide sequence: TGTGCCAGCAGCTTGCAGGGCCTTAATGAAAAACTGTTTTTT. This codes for CASSLQGLNEKLFF. The chain employs TRBV7-2 and TRBJ1-4, with a tentative D call TRBD1 (5 bases). Trimming took 3 bases from V and 4 from J, leaving 9 bases between them. The CDR3 sequence is 14 residues long. The V gene's germline CDR1 is SGHTA and CDR2 FQGNSA. Full variable domain (rest looked up from reference TRBV7-2 and TRBJ1-4): GAGVSQSPSNKVTEKGKDVELRCDPISGHTALYWYRQSLGQGLEFLIYFQGNSAPDKSGLPSDRFSAERTGGSVSTLTIQRTQQEDSAVYLCASSLQGLNEKLFFGSGTQLSVL.

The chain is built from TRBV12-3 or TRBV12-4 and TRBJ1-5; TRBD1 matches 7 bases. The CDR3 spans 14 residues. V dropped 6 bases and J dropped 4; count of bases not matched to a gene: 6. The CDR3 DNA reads TGTGCCAGCAGGACAGGGATAGGAAATCAGCCCCAGCATTTT. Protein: CASRTGIGNQPQHF.

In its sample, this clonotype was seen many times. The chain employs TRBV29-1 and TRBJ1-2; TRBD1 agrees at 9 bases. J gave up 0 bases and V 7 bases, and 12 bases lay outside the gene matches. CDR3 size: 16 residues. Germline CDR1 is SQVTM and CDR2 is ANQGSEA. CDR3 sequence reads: CSARIGTGSSNYGYTF. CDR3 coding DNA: TGCAGCGCCCGAATCGGGACAGGGTCATCTAACTATGGCTACACCTTC.

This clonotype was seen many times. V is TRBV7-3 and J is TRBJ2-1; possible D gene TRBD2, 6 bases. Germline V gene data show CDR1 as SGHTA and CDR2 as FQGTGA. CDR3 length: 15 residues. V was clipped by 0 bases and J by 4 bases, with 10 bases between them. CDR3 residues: CASSLTSGKYNEQFF. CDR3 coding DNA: TGTGCCAGCAGCTTAACTAGCGGAAAGTACAATGAGCAGTTCTTC.

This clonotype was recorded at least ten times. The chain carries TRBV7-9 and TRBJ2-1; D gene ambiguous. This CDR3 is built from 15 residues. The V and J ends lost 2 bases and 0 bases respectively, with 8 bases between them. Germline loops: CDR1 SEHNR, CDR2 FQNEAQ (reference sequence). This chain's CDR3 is CASSLLGSSYNEQFF. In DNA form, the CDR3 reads TGTGCCAGCAGCTTACTAGGAAGCTCCTACAATGAGCAGTTCTTC.

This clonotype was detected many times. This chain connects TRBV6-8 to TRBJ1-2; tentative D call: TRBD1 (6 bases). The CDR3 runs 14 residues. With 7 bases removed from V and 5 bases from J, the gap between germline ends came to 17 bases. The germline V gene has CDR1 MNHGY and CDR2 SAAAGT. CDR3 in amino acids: CASTTPGQPYGYTF. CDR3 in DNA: TGTGCCAGCACTACCCCGGGACAACCTTATGGCTACACCTTC.

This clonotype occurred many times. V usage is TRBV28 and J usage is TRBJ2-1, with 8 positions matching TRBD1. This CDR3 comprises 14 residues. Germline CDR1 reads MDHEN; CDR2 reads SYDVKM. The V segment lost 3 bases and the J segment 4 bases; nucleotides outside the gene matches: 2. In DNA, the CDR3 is TGTGCCAGCAGTTTGGGACAGGTTTACAATGAGCAGTTCTTC. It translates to CASSLGQVYNEQFF.

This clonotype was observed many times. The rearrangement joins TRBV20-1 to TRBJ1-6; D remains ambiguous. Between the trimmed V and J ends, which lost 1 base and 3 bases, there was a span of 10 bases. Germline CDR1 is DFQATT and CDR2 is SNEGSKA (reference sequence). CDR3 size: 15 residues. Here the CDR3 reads CSARVAAGYNSPLHF. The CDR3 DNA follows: TGCAGTGCTAGAGTAGCAGCCGGCTATAATTCACCCCTCCACTTT.

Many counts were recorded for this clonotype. This CDR3 is CASSWGGTAPYEQYF. The CDR3 DNA is TGTGCCAGCAGCTGGGGCGGGACAGCACCCTACGAGCAGTACTTC. The chain uses TRBV7-2 and TRBJ2-7; maybe TRBD1 (7 bases). Germline CDR1 SGHTA, CDR2 FQGNSA. The V end was cut by 4 bases, the J end by 2 bases, with 15 bases between. This CDR3 spans 15 amino acids.

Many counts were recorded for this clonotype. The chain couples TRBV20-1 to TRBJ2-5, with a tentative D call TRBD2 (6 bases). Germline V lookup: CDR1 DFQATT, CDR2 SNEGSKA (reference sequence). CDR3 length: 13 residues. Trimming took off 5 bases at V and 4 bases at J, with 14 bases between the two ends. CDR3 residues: CSAGGEDSETQYF. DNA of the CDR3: TGCAGTGCTGGAGGGGAGGATTCAGAGACCCAGTACTTC.

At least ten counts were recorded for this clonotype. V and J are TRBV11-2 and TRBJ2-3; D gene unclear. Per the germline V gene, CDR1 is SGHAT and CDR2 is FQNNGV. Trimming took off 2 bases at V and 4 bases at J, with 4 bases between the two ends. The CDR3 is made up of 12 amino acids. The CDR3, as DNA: TGTGCCAGCAGCTTACGGGCAGATACGCAGTATTTT. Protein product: CASSLRADTQYF.

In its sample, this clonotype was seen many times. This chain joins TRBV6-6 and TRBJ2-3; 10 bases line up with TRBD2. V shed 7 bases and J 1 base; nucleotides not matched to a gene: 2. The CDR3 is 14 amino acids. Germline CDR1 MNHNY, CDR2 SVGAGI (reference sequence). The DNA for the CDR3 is TGTGCCAGCAACCTAGCGGGGGGCACAGATACGCAGTATTTT. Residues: CASNLAGGTDTQYF.

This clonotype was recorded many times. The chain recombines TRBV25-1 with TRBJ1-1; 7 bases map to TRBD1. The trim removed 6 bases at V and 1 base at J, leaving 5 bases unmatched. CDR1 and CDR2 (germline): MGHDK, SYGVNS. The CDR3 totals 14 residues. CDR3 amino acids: CASRGTAKNTEAFF. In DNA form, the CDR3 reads TGTGCCAGCAGAGGGACAGCTAAGAACACTGAAGCTTTCTTT.

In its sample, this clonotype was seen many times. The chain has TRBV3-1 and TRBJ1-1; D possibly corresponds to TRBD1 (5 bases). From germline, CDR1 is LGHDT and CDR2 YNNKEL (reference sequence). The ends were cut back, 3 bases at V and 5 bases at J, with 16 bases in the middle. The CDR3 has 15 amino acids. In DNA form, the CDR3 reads TGTGCCAGCAGCCACTCCGGTAGGGGTTGGACTGAAGCTTTCTTT. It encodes CASSHSGRGWTEAFF.

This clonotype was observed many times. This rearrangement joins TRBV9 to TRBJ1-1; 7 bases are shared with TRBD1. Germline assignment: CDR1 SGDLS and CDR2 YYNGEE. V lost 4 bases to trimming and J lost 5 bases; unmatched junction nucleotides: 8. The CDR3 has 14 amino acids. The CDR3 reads CASSSSQGYTEAFF. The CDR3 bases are TGTGCCAGCAGCTCATCACAGGGGTATACTGAAGCTTTCTTT.

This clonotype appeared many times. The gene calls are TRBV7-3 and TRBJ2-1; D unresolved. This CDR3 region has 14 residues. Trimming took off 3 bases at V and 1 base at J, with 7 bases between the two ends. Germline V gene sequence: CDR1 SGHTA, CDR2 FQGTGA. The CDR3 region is CASSFDGSYNEQFF. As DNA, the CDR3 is TGTGCCAGCAGCTTTGACGGATCCTACAATGAGCAGTTCTTC.

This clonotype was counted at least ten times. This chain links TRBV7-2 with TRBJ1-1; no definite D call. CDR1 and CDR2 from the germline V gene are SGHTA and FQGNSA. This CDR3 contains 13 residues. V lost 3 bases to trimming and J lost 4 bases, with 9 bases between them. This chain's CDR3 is CASSFDGLTEAFF. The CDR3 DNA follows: TGTGCCAGCAGCTTCGACGGTCTCACTGAAGCTTTCTTT.

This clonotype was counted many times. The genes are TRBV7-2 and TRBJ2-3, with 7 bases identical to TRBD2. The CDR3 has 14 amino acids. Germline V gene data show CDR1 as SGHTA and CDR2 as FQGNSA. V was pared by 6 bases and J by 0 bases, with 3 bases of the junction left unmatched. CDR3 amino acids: CASRLGGSTDTQYF. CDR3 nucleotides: TGTGCCAGCAGACTGGGGGGGAGCACAGATACGCAGTATTTT.

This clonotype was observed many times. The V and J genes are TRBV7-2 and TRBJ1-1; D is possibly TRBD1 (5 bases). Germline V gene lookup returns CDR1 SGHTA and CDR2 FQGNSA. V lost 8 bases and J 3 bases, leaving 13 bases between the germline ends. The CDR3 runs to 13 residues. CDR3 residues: CASCRKGDTEAFF. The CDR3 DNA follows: TGTGCCAGCTGCCGGAAAGGGGACACTGAAGCTTTCTTT.

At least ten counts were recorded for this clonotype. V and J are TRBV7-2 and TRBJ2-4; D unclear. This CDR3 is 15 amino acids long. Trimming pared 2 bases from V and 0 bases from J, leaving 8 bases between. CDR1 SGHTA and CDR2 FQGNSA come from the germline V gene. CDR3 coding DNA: TGTGCCAGCAGCTTATCGTGGGTAGCCAAAAACATTCAGTACTTC. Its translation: CASSLSWVAKNIQYF.

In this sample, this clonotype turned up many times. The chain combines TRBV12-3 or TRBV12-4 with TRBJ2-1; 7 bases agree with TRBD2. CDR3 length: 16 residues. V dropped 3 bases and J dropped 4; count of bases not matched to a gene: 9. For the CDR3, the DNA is TGTGCCAGCAGTTTTTTCGGGCTAGCGGTATACAATGAGCAGTTCTTC. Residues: CASSFFGLAVYNEQFF.

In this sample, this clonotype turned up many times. The CDR3 loop is CASSLEGDTQYF. The CDR3 nucleotides read TGTGCCAGCAGCTTAGAGGGGGATACGCAGTATTTT. The chain employs TRBV7-2 and TRBJ2-3; maybe TRBD1 (5 bases). The CDR3 extends over 12 amino acids. Germline V gives CDR1 SGHTA, CDR2 FQGNSA. Between the trimmed V and J ends, which lost 1 base and 6 bases, there was a span of 5 bases.

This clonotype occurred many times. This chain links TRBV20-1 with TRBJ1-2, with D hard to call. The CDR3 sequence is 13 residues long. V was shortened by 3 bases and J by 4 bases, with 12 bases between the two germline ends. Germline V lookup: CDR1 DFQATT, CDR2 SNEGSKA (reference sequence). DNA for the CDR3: TGCAGTGCTAGGGGTTGGGGAACCTATGGCTACACCTTC. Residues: CSARGWGTYGYTF.

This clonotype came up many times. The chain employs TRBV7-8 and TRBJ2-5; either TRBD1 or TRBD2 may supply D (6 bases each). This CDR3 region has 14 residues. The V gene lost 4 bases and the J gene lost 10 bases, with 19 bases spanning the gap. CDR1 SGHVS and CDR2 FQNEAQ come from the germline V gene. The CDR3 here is CASSSVFSRGDQYF. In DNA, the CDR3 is TGTGCCAGCAGCTCCGTTTTCTCTAGGGGGGACCAGTACTTC.

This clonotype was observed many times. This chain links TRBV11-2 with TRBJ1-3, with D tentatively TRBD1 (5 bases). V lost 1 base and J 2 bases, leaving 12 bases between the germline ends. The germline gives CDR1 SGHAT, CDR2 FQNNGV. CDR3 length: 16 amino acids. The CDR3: CASSLGPGTAGNTIYF. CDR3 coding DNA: TGTGCCAGCAGCTTAGGACCCGGGACGGCTGGAAACACCATATATTTT.